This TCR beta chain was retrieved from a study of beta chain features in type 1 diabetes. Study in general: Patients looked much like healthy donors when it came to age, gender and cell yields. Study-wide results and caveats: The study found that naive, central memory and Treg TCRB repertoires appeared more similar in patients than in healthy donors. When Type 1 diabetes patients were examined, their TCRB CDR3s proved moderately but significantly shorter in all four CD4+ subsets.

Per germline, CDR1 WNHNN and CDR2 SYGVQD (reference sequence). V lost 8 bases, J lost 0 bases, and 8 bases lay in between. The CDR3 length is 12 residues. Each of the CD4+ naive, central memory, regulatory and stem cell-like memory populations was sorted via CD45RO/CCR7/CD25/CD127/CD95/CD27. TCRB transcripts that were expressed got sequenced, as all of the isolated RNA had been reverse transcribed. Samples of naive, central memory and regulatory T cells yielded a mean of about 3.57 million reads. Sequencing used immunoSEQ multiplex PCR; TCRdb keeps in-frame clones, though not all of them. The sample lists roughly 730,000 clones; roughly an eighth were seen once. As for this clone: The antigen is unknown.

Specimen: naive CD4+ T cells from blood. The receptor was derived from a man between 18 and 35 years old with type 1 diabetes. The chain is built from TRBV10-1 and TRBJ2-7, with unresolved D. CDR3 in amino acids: CASGQGSYEQYF. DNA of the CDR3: TGCGCCAGCGGCCAAGGCTCCTACGAGCAGTACTTC.